This T cell receptor beta chain appears in the sequencing data of a study of blood T cell repertoires in COVID-19. Whole-study context: In each case, the material was cDNA or gDNA derived from T cells, B-cell-depleted T cells, or PBMCs.

Trimming removed 2 bases at V and 0 bases at J, with 8 bases between. The CDR3 is 14 residues long. The germline V gene has CDR1 MDHEN and CDR2 SYDVKM. As originally analysed: Estimates of nucleated cell counts were drawn from the amplification of reference gene primers. Libraries were prepared by immunoSEQ multiplex PCR; TCRdb keeps only in-frame clonotypes and omits some of them. D and trimming come from the DNA, and the V and J calls and clone size come from that table. The sample has under 70,000 clones; about nine tenths are singletons. The receptor comes from a woman between 70 and 85 years old with acute or convalescent COVID-19. This chain links TRBV28 with TRBJ2-7; a weak D match, TRBD2 (5 bases). The sample taken for sequencing was peripheral blood. CDR3 sequence: CASSLRGNSYEQYF. Here the CDR3 DNA reads TGTGCCAGCAGTTTACGAGGGAACTCCTACGAGCAGTACTTC.